The rows below give T cell receptor beta chains drawn from one sample of a study of blood T cell repertoires in COVID-19. Only in-frame clones appear in the TCRdb table, and some are missing; sequencing was by immunoSEQ multiplex PCR. The profile shows some 460,000 clones, around nine tenths of them singletons. Sequencing was carried out using peripheral blood. These receptor sequences come from a woman in her 30s with acute or convalescent COVID-19. The CDR3 runs from the conserved cysteine through the conserved F or W. The order of the fields is CDR3 DNA, CDR3 protein, V gene, J gene, D gene. A D gene is named only where the DNA matches it firmly.

cdr3_nt: TGCGCCAGCAGTCTCGGGACAGGCTACGAGCAGTACTTC
cdr3_aa: CASSLGTGYEQYF
v_call: TRBV4-1
j_call: TRBJ2-7
d_call: TRBD1

cdr3_nt: TGTGCCAGCAGTGAAGGGACTAGCGGGGGCCCCTCCTACAATGAGCAGTTCTTC
cdr3_aa: CASSEGTSGGPSYNEQFF
v_call: TRBV2
j_call: TRBJ2-1
d_call: TRBD2

cdr3_nt: TGCGCCAGCAGCCCGAAGACCGGGACAAACCAAGAGACCCAGTACTTC
cdr3_aa: CASSPKTGTNQETQYF
v_call: TRBV5-1
j_call: TRBJ2-5
d_call: -

cdr3_nt: TGCGCCAGCAGCTTGGGTTTCCGGGACAGCTCCTACAATGAGCAGTTCTTC
cdr3_aa: CASSLGFRDSSYNEQFF
v_call: TRBV5-1
j_call: TRBJ2-1
d_call: TRBD1

cdr3_nt: TGTGCCAGCAGCCCACAGCCGGGACAGGGGGCGCTTGGGCAAGAAAAACTGTTTTTT
cdr3_aa: CASSPQPGQGALGQEKLFF
v_call: TRBV3-1/TRBV3-2
j_call: TRBJ1-4
d_call: TRBD1

cdr3_nt: TGTGCCAGCAGCCCGGGAAGGGGGCCCCCGCAGTATTTT
cdr3_aa: CASSPGRGPPQYF
v_call: TRBV12-3/TRBV12-4
j_call: TRBJ2-3
d_call: TRBD1

cdr3_nt: -
cdr3_aa: CASSLVGGGSFF
v_call: TRBV7-9
j_call: TRBJ1-1
d_call: -

cdr3_nt: TGTGCCAGCAGTGCACAGGAGAACACTGAAGCTTTCTTT
cdr3_aa: CASSAQENTEAFF
v_call: TRBV2
j_call: TRBJ1-1
d_call: -

cdr3_nt: TGTGCCATCAAAGACTCGGGACTAAGCGAGACCCAGTACTTC
cdr3_aa: CAIKDSGLSETQYF
v_call: TRBV10-3
j_call: TRBJ2-5
d_call: TRBD2

cdr3_nt: TGTGCCAGCAGCTTACACGGGGGGCGGGGGACTCAAAATGAAAAACTGTTTTTT
cdr3_aa: CASSLHGGRGTQNEKLFF
v_call: TRBV11-2
j_call: TRBJ1-4
d_call: -

cdr3_nt: TGTGCCAGCACCAAGAGAGTCTACAATGAGCAGTTCTTC
cdr3_aa: CASTKRVYNEQFF
v_call: TRBV12-3/TRBV12-4
j_call: TRBJ2-1
d_call: -